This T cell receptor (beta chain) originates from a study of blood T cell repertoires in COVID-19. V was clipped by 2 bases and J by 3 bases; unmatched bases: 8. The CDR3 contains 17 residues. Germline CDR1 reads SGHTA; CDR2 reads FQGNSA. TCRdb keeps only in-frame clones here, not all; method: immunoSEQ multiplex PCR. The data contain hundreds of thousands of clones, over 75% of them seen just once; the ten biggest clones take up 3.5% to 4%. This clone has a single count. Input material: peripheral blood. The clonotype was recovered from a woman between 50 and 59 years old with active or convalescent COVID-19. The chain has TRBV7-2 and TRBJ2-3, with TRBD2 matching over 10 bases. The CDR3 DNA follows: TGTGCCAGCAGCTTAACCAGAGCGGGGGGGAAGACAGATACGCAGTATTTT. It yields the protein CASSLTRAGGKTDTQYF.